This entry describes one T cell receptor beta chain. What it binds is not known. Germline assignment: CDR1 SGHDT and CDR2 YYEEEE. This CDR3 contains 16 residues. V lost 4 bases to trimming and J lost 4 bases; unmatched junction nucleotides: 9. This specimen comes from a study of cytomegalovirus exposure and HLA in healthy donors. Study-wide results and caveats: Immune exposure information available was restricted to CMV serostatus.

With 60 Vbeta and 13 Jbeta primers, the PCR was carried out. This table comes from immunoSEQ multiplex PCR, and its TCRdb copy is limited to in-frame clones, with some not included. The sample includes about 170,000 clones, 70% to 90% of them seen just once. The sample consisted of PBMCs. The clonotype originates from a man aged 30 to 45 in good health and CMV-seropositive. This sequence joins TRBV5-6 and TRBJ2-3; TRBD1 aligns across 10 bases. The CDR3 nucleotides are TGTGCCAGCAGCCAACGGGACAGGGGTTTCCCAGATACGCAGTATTTT. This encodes CASSQRDRGFPDTQYF.